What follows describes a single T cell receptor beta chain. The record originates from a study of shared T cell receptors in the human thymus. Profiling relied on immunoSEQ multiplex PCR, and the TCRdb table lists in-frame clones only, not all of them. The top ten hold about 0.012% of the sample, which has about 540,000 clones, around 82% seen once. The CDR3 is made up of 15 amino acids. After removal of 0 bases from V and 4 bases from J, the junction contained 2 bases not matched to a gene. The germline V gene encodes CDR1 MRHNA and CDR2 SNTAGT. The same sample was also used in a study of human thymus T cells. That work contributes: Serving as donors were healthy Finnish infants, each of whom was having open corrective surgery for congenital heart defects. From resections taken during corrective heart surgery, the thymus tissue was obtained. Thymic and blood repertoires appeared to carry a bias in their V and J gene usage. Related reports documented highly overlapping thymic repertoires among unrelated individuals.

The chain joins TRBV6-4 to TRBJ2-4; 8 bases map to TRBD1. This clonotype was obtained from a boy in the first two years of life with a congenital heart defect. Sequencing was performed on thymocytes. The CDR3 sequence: CASSDSRTGKNIQYF. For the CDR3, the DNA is TGTGCCAGCAGTGACTCCCGGACAGGGAAAAACATTCAGTACTTC.